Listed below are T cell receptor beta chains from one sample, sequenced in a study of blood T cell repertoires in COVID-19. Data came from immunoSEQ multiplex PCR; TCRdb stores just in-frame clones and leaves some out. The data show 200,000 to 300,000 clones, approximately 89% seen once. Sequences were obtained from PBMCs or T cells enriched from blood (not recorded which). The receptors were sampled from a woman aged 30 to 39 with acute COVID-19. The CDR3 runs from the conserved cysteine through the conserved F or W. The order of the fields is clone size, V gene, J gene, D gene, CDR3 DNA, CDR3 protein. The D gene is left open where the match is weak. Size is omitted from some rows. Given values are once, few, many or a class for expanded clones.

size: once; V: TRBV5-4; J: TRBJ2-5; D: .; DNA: TGTGCCAGCAGCCCGGAAACCCTACGGGGACAGTACTTC; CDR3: CASSPETLRGQYF
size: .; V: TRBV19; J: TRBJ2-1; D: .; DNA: TGTGCCAGTACTTCGACTCTGTACAATGAGCAGTTCTTC; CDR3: CASTSTLYNEQFF
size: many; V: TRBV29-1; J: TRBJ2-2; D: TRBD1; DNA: TGCAGCGGCCGGGACAGTAACACCGGGGAGCTGTTTTTT; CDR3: CSGRDSNTGELFF
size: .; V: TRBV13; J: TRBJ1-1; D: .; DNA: TGTGCCAGCAGCCTGTATCGGACTGAAGCTTTCTTT; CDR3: CASSLYRTEAFF
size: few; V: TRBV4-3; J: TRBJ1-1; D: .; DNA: TGCGCCAGCAGCCAAGGGACGAGGGGAGGCACTGAAGCTTTCTTT; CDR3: CASSQGTRGGTEAFF
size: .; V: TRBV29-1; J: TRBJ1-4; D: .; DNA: TGCAGCGTTGAAGGAGGAGGGAATAATGAAAAACTGTTTTTT; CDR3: CSVEGGGNNEKLFF
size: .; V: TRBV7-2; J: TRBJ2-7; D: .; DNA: TGTGCCAGCAGCTTACGGGAGCTGATGGGCGAGCAGTACTTC; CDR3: CASSLRELMGEQYF
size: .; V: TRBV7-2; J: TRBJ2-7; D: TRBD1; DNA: TGTGCCAGCATCCCTCTATCGGGACAGCCCTACGAGCAGTACTTC; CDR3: CASIPLSGQPYEQYF
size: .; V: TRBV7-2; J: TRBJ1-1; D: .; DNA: TGTGCCAGCAGCTTAAATAAGGGGCTAACCATGGGAGCTTTCTTT; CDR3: CASSLNKGLTMGAFF
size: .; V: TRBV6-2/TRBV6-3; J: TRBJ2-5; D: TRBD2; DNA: TGTGCCAGCAGTTACAGTGGTGCGGGACTAGCCTATCCGCAAGAGACCCAGTACTTC; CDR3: CASSYSGAGLAYPQETQYF
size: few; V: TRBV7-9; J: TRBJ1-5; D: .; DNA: TGTGCCAGCAGCTTAGGGGCAGGGGAACAGCCCCAGCATTTT; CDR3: CASSLGAGEQPQHF
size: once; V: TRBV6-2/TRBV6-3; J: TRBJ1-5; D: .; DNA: TGTGCCAGCAGTTATCTTCATTTGCAGGATAGCAATCAGCCCCAGCATTTT; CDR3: CASSYLHLQDSNQPQHF
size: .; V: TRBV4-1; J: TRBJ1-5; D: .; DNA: TGCGCCAGCAGCCAAGGTCCCCTTTTAGAAAGCCAGCCCCAGCATTTT; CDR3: CASSQGPLLESQPQHF
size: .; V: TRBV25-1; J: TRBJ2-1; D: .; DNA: TGTGCCAGCAGTGCCACCGGGAAACCGGGGAATGAGCAGTTCTTC; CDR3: CASSATGKPGNEQFF
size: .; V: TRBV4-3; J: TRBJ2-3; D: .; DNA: TGCGCCAGCAGCCAAGAACGGGTAGATACGCAGTATTTT; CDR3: CASSQERVDTQYF
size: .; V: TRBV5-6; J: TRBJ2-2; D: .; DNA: TGTGCCAGCAGCCCGGCTTTACAGGGACCCACCGGGGAGCTGTTTTTT; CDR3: CASSPALQGPTGELFF
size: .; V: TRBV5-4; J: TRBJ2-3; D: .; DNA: TGTGCCAGCAGCTTGCAAGCTATTAGCACAGATACGCAGTATTTT; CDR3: CASSLQAISTDTQYF
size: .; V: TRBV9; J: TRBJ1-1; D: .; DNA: TGTGCCAGCAGCGTAGTTAGTAGTGTAGACACTGAAGCTTTCTTT; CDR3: CASSVVSSVDTEAFF
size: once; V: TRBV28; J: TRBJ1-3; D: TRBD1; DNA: TGTGCCAGCAGTGGGACAGAGCTCTCGTCTGGAAACACCATATATTTT; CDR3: CASSGTELSSGNTIYF
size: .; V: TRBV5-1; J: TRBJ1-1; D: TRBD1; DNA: TGCGCCAGCAGCCTGGACCCCGACAGGGGAGAAACTGAAGCTTTCTTT; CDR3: CASSLDPDRGETEAFF
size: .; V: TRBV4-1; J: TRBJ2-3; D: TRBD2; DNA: TGCGCCAGCAGCCAAGGGCTAGCGGGGGACCCTAGCACAGATACGCAGTATTTT; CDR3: CASSQGLAGDPSTDTQYF
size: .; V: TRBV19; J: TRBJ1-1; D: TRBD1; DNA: TGTGCCAGTAGTGTGACAGGGGGAAGTGCTGAAGCTTTCTTT; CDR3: CASSVTGGSAEAFF
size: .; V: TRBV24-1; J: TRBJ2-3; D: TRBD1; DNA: TGTGCCACCAGTGATCACCGGGACAGGGAGGCAGATACGCAGTATTTT; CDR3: CATSDHRDREADTQYF
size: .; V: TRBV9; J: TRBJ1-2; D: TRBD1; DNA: TGTGCCAGCAGTCGCGGGGGACAGGGCCACTATGGCTACACCTTC; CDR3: CASSRGGQGHYGYTF
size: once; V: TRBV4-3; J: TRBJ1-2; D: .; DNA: TGCGCCAGCAGCCAAACGATACAGGGAGTCTATGGCTACACCTTC; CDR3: CASSQTIQGVYGYTF
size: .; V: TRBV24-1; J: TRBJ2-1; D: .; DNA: TGTGCCACCAAAAACAGTTACAATGAGCAGTTCTTC; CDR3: CATKNSYNEQFF
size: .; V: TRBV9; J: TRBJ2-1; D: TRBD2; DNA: TGTGCCAGCAGCGTAAGAGATAGCGGGGCAGGAAGCTCCTACAATGAGCAGTTCTTC; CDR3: CASSVRDSGAGSSYNEQFF
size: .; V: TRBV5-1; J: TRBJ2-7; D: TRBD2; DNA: TGCGCCAGCAGCACCGGACTAGCGGGGGTATACGAGCAGTACTTC; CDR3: CASSTGLAGVYEQYF
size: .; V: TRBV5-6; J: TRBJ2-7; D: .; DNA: TGTGCCAGCAGCTTGGATGGAGTTCCCTACGAGCAGTACTTC; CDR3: CASSLDGVPYEQYF
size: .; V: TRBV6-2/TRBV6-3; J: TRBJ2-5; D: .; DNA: TGTGCCAGCAGTTATTATAGAGGGCAAGAGACCCAGTACTTC; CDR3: CASSYYRGQETQYF
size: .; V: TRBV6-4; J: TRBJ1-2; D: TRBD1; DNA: TGTGCCAGCAGTGACTCCGGGACAGTCGATGGCTACACCTTC; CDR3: CASSDSGTVDGYTF
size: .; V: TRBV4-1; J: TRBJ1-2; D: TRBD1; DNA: TGCGCCAGCAGCCAGAGGACAGGAGAGACAGGGAGGAACTATGGCTACACCTTC; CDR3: CASSQRTGETGRNYGYTF
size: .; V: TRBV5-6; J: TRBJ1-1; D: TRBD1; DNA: TGTGCCAGCAGCTTTGGAGGACAGGGGGAAGCTTTCTTT; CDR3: CASSFGGQGEAFF
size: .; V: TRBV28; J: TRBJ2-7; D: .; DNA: TGTGCCAGCAGTTTTTCGGTCAGGGAAGTTTTGGAGCAGTACTTC; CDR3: CASSFSVREVLEQYF
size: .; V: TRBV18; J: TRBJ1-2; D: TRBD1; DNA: TGTGCCAGCTCACCGGAGACAGGGATCACCTATGGCTACACCTTC; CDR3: CASSPETGITYGYTF
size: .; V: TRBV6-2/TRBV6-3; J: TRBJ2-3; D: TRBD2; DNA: TGTGCCAGCAGTTTGCTAGCGGGGGGGGGCACAGATACGCAGTATTTT; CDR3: CASSLLAGGGTDTQYF
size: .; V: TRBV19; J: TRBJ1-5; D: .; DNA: TGTGCCAGTAGTACGGCGTCGGGGCAGCCCCAGCATTTT; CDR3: CASSTASGQPQHF
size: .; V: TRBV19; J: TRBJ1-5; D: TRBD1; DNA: TGTGCCAGTAGTTCTCAGGACAGGGTTGTCGGCAATCAGCCCCAGCATTTT; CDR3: CASSSQDRVVGNQPQHF
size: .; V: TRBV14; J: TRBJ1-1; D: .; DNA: TGTGCCAGCAGCCTTGGGACAAGCACTGAAGCTTTCTTT; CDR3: CASSLGTSTEAFF
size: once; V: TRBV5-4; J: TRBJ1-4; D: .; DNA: TGTGCCAGCAGCTTGGGGGAGGGTGAAAAACTGTTTTTT; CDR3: CASSLGEGEKLFF
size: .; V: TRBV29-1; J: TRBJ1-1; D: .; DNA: TGCAGCGGGGCTCAGGGTAGTGTCACTGAAGCTTTCTTT; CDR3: CSGAQGSVTEAFF
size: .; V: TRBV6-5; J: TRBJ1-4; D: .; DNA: TGTGCCAGCAGATTCATGGCCGTTAATGAAAAACTGTTTTTT; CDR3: CASRFMAVNEKLFF
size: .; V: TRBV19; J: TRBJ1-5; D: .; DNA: TGTGCCAGCACTGATGCATCAGGGAAGGGGCCGGCCCAGCATTTT; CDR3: CASTDASGKGPAQHF
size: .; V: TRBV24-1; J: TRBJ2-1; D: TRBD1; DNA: TGTGCCACCAGTGACCGCCTGACAGGGCGCTCCTACAATGAGCAGTTCTTC; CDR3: CATSDRLTGRSYNEQFF
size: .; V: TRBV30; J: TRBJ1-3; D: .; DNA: TGTGCCTGGAGCCGCGTAGCTTCCAGCTCTGGAAACACCATATATTTT; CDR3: CAWSRVASSSGNTIYF
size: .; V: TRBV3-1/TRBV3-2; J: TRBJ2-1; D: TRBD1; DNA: TGTGCCAGCAGCCCAAGACAGGGAACCCAACCCAGTAACAATGAGCAGTTCTTC; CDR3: CASSPRQGTQPSNNEQFF
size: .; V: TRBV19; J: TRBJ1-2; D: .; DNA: TGTGCCAGTAGTAGCGATCCTAACTATGGCTACACCTTC; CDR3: CASSSDPNYGYTF
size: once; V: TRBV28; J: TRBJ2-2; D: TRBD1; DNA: TGTGCCAGCGGACAGGGGAACGGGGAGCTGTTTTTT; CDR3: CASGQGNGELFF
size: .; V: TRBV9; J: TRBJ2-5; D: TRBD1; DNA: TGTGCCAGCAGCGAACATGACAGGGTCGAGACCCAGTACTTC; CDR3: CASSEHDRVETQYF
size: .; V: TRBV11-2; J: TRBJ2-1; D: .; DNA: TGTGCCAGCAGCTTAGTAACCGGGGTAACCTCCTACAATGAGCAGTTCTTC; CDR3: CASSLVTGVTSYNEQFF
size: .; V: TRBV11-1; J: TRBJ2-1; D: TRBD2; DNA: TGTGCCAGCAGCCCCTCCGGGGGGTTCTCCTACAATGAGCAGTTCTTC; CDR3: CASSPSGGFSYNEQFF
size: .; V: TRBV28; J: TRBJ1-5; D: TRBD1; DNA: TGTGCCAGCAGTCCCGGGACAGGGGCAGGTCAGCCCCAGCATTTT; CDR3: CASSPGTGAGQPQHF